Shown below are 9 T cell receptor beta chains from a single sample sequenced in a study of T-cell memory formation after mild COVID-19. TCRdb redid the calling of the 5' RACE reads with MiXCR, one entry per CDR3 protein. This repertoire shows 250,000 to 300,000 distinct CDR3 sequences, roughly 15% found once; its top ten account for 22%. Sequenced sample: PBMCs or a T cell subset sorted from them (not recorded which). The receptors were sampled from a young man who had mild COVID-19 (a few samples of this study predate the infection). Cell type and time point are not known.

This clonotype has a handful of counts. This chain connects TRBV4-2 to TRBJ1-2; no clear D. Germline V gives CDR1 LGHNA, CDR2 YNFKEQ. The V gene lost 0 bases and the J gene lost 3 bases, with 8 bases spanning the gap. The CDR3 runs 14 residues. CDR3 DNA: TGTGCCAGCAGCCAAGATTTGGCCGACTATGGCTACACCTTC. Amino acid sequence: CASSQDLADYGYTF.

The genes are TRBV5-6 and TRBJ2-7; the D is unclear. The CDR3 is made up of 17 amino acids. V lost 0 bases and J 2 bases, leaving 18 bases between the germline ends. The germline gives CDR1 SGHDT, CDR2 YYEEEE. The CDR3 DNA follows: TGTGCCAGCAGCTTGGCAGGTCCATCCCCGACCCCCTACGAGCAGTACTTC. Translation: CASSLAGPSPTPYEQYF.

This clonotype was counted only a few times. The CDR3 here is CASSLAYLGGGGYTF. The DNA of the CDR3 is TGTGCCAGCAGCTTGGCGTATCTGGGAGGAGGTGGCTACACCTTC. The chain recombines TRBV5-5 with TRBJ1-2; D is ambiguous. The V end was cut by 0 bases, the J end by 7 bases, with 16 bases between. Germline V gives CDR1 SGHKS, CDR2 YYEKEE (reference sequence). The CDR3 is made up of 15 amino acids.

In this sample, this clonotype turned up a few times. This chain joins TRBV5-1 and TRBJ2-7; 9 bases align to TRBD1. The CDR3 contains 13 residues. With V trimmed by 3 bases and J by 6 bases, 4 bases remained unmatched. The germline CDR1 and CDR2 sequences are SGHRS and YFSETQ. CDR3 sequence: CASSSGTGSEQYV. As DNA, the CDR3 is TGCGCCAGCAGCTCGGGGACAGGGAGCGAGCAGTACGTC.

This clonotype has more than one count but fewer than ten. The J gene is TRBJ1-1, the V gene TRBV6-5; 8 bases agree with TRBD1. This CDR3 is built from 17 residues. J gave up 1 base and V 6 bases, and 13 bases lay outside the gene matches. CDR1 and CDR2 from the germline V gene are MNHEY and SVGAGI. The CDR3 DNA follows: TGTGCCAGCAGCTCCCAAACATCGGACAGGGAGAACACTGAAGCTTTCTTT. It specifies CASSSQTSDRENTEAFF.

This clonotype is a singleton in its sample. The V gene is TRBV27, the J gene TRBJ1-5; D is uncertain. The CDR3 length is 14 residues. The germline gives CDR1 MNHEY, CDR2 SMNVEV (reference sequence). The V end lost 2 bases, the J end lost 6 bases, and 11 bases lay between the germline ends. The CDR3 is CASSLSSEFQPQHF. The CDR3 DNA sequence: TGTGCCAGCAGTTTAAGTAGCGAGTTTCAGCCCCAGCATTTT.

A few counts support this clonotype. The genes are TRBV12-3 or TRBV12-4 and TRBJ2-7; D perhaps matches TRBD2 (5 bases). This CDR3 is built from 14 residues. V gave up 2 bases and J gave up 6 bases, with 14 bases separating them. This CDR3 is CASSLQRGPGEQYF. DNA for the CDR3: TGTGCCAGCAGTTTACAGAGAGGGCCTGGCGAGCAGTACTTC.

The chain combines TRBV7-9 with TRBJ2-7; D is uncertain. This CDR3 region has 16 residues. The V end was cut by 1 base, the J end by 1 base, with 14 bases between. Germline V gives CDR1 SEHNR, CDR2 FQNEAQ (reference sequence). The CDR3 is CASSLVAPSGSYEQYF. CDR3 nucleotides: TGTGCCAGCAGCTTAGTCGCGCCCTCAGGATCCTACGAGCAGTACTTC.

Ten or more counts support this clonotype. The V gene is TRBV7-2, the J gene TRBJ2-2, with TRBD2 identical over 11 bases. The germline V gene encodes CDR1 SGHTA and CDR2 FQGNSA. The CDR3 has 16 residues. With 3 bases clipped from V and 4 bases from J, the junction kept 4 bases outside the gene matches. This CDR3 reads CASSFSGGAGTGELFF. The CDR3 DNA is TGTGCCAGCAGCTTTAGCGGGGGGGCCGGCACCGGGGAGCTGTTTTTT.